The following is a T cell receptor beta chain sequence with its context. Its target is unknown. This sample is drawn from a study of T cell repertoires in cytomegalovirus infection. Turning to the study itself: HLA-B-restricted CMV epitopes that are well studied were used alongside recently identified HLA-C-restricted ones.

The study's findings and limits: Cumulated frequencies of public TCR beta families served to identify carriers of CMV plus the relevant HLA.

CDR1 is MNHEY, CDR2 SVGAGI, per germline. The CDR3 contains 14 residues. V lost 2 bases and J 8 bases, leaving 10 bases between the germline ends. Each CDR3 protein gets one entry after TCRdb re-called the reads with MiXCR. The sample carries some 920,000 distinct CDR3 sequences, less than 35% recorded once. The V call is TRBV6-5, the J call TRBJ1-6; D ambiguous. The TCR sequence derives from a human donor in good health (CMV status not recorded). Some clones in this sample may be carry-over from other donors' samples. The source material was cultured CD8+ T cells from PBMCs, sampled from culture after CMV antigen stimulation. Here the CDR3 reads CASSYPGGYSPLHF. CDR3 nucleotide sequence: TGTGCCAGCAGTTACCCAGGCGGGTATTCACCCCTCCACTTT.